The text below deals with one TCR beta chain. These data belong to a study of T cell responses to AZD1222 COVID-19 vaccine. Data came from immunoSEQ multiplex PCR; TCRdb stores just in-frame clones and leaves some out. The table includes around 170,000 clones, about nine tenths detected once. The TCR sequence derives from an adult who received the AZD1222 COVID-19 vaccine. Sequenced here: peripheral blood, sampled 28 days after the second AZD1222 dose.

Written as DNA, the CDR3 is TGTGCCAGCAGCCAGAGTGTGGGTGGCTACACCTTC. Translation: CASSQSVGGYTF. This chain links TRBV14 with TRBJ1-2, with D unclear. CDR3 length: 12 residues. Trimming left V 3 bases short and J 7 bases short, with 9 bases between. Germline V gene lookup returns CDR1 SGHDN and CDR2 FVKESK. The variable domain in full, with the rest retrieved from reference TRBV14 and TRBJ1-2, is EAGVTQFPSHSVIEKGQTVTLRCDPISGHDNLYWYRRVMGKEIKFLLHFVKESKQDESGMPNNRFLAERTGGTYSTLKVQPAELEDSGVYFCASSQSVGGYTFGSGTRLTVV.